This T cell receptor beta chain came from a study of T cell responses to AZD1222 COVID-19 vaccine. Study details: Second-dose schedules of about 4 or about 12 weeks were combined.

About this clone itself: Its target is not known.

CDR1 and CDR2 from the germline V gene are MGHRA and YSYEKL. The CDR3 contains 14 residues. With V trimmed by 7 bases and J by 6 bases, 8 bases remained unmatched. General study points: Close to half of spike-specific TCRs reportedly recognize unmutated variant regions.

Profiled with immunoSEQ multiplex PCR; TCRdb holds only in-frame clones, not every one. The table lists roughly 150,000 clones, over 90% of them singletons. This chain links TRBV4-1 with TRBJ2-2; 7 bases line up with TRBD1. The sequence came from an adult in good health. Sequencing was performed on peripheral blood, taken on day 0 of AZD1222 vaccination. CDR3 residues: CASTSGGYAGELFF. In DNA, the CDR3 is TGCGCCAGCACCTCAGGGGGATACGCCGGGGAGCTGTTTTTT.